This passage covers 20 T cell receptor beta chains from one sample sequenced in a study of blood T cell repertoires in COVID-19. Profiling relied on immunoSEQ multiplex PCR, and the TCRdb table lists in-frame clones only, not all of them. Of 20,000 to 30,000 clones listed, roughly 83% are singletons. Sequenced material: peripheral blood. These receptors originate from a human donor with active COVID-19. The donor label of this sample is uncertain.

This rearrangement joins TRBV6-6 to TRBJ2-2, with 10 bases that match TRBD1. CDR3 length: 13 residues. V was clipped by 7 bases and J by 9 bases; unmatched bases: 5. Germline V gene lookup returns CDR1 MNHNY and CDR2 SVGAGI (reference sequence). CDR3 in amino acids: CASTGQGFRELFF. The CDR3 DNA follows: TGTGCCAGCACGGGACAGGGGTTCCGGGAGCTGTTTTTT.

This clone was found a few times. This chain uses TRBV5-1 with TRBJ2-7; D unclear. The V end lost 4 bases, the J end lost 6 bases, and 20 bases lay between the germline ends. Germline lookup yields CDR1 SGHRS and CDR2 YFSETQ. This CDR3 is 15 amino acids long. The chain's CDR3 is CASSLGGLSIGEQYF. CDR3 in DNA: TGCGCCAGCAGCCTGGGCGGTCTCAGCATTGGCGAGCAGTACTTC.

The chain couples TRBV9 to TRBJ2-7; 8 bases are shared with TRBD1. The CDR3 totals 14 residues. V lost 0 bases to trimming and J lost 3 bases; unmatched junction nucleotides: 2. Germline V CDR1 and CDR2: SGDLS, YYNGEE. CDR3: CASSVDTGGYEQYF. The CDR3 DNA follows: TGTGCCAGCAGCGTAGACACAGGGGGCTACGAGCAGTACTTC.

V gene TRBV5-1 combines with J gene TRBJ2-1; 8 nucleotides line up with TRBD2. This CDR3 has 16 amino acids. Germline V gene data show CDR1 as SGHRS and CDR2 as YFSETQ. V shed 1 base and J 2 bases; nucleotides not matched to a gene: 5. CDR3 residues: CASSLSSLAAYNEQFF. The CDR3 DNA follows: TGCGCCAGCAGCTTGTCATCACTAGCGGCCTACAATGAGCAGTTCTTC.

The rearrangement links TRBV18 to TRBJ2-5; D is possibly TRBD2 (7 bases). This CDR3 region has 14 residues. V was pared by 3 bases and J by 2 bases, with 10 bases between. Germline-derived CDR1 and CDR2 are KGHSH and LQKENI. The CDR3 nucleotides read TGTGCCAGCTCACCGGGGGGGACACAAGAGACCCAGTACTTC. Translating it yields CASSPGGTQETQYF.

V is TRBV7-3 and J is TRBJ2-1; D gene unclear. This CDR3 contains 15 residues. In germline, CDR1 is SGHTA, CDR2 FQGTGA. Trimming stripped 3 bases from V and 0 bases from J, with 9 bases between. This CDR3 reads CASSFGPSSYNEQFF. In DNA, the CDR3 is TGTGCCAGCAGCTTTGGTCCGAGCTCCTACAATGAGCAGTTCTTC.

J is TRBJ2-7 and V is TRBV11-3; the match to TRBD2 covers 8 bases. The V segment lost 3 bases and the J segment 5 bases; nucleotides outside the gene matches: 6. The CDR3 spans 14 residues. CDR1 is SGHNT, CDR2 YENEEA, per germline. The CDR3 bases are TGTGCCAGCAGCTTTTACGGGAGGGCTGACGAGCAGTACTTC. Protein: CASSFYGRADEQYF.

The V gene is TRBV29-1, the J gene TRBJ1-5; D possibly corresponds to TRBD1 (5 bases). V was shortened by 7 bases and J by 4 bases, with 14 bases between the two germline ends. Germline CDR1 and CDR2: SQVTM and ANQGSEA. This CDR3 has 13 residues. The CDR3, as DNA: TGCAGCGCCACTGGGGGGGTGAATCAGCCCCAGCATTTT. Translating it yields CSATGGVNQPQHF. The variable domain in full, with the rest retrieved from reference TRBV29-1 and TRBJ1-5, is SAVISQKPSRDICQRGTSLTIQCQVDSQVTMMFWYRQQPGQSLTLIATANQGSEATYESGFVIDKFPISRPNLTFSTLTVSNMSPEDSSIYLCSATGGVNQPQHFGDGTRLSIL.

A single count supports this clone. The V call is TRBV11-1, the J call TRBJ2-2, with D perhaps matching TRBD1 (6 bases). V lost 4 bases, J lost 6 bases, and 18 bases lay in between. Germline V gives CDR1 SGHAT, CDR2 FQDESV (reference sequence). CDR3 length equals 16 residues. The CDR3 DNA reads TGTGCCAGCAGCTCGGTCAGGGGCTTCCAGCCCGGGGAGCTGTTTTTT. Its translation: CASSSVRGFQPGELFF.

The CDR3 bases are TGTGCCATTAGACTAGCAGCCTACAATGAGCAGTTCTTC. This translates into CAIRLAAYNEQFF. V is TRBV7-9 and J is TRBJ2-1, with TRBD2 matching over 7 bases. From germline, CDR1 is SEHNR and CDR2 FQNEAQ (reference sequence). CDR3 size: 13 residues. J was trimmed by 2 bases and V by 10 bases; bases with no gene match: 5.

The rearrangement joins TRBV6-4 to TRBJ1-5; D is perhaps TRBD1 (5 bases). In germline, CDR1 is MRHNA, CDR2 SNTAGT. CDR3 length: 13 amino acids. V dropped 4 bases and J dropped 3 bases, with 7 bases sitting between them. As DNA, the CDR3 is TGTGCCAGCAGTGGGGGCCCCAATCAGCCCCAGCATTTT. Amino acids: CASSGGPNQPQHF.

The CDR3 sequence is CATYDRESSTDTQYF. In DNA form, the CDR3 reads TGTGCCACCTACGACAGGGAAAGTAGCACAGATACGCAGTATTTT. The chain recombines TRBV28 with TRBJ2-3, with 7 bases that match TRBD1. CDR1 MDHEN and CDR2 SYDVKM come from the germline V gene. The ends lost 10 bases at V and 0 bases at J; junction bases unmatched: 10. The length of the CDR3 is 15 residues.

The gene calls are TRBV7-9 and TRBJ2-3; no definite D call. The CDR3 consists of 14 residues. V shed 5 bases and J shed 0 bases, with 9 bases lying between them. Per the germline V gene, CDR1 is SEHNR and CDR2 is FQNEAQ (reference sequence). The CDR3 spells CASSPEKSTDTQYF. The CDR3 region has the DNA TGTGCCAGCAGCCCTGAGAAAAGCACAGATACGCAGTATTTT.

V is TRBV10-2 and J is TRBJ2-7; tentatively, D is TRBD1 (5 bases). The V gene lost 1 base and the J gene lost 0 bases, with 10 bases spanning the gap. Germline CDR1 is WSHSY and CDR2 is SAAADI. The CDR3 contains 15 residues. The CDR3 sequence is CASSEWYRSSYEQYF. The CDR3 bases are TGCGCCAGCAGTGAGTGGTACAGGAGCTCCTACGAGCAGTACTTC.

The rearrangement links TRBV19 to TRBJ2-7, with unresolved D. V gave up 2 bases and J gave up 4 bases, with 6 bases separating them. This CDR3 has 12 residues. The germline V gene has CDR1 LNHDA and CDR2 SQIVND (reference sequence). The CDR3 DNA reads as TGTGCCAGTAGTATACCAGGTTACGAGCAGTACTTC. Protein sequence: CASSIPGYEQYF. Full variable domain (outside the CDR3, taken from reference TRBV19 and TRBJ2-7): DGGITQSPKYLFRKEGQNVTLSCEQNLNHDAMYWYRQDPGQGLRLIYYSQIVNDFQKGDIAEGYSVSREKKESFPLTVTSAQKNPTAFYLCASSIPGYEQYFGPGTRLTVT.

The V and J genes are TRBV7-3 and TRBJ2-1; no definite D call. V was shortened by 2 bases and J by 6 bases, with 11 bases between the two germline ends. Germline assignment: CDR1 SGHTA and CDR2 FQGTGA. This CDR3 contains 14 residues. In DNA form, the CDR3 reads TGTGCCAGCAGCTTAGGTAATGGGCCCAATGAGCAGTTCTTC. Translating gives CASSLGNGPNEQFF.

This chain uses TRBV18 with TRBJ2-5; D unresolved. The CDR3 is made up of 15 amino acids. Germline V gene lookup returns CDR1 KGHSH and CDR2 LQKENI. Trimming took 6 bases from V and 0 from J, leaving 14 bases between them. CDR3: CASSPFVSDQETQYF. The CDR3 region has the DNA TGTGCCAGCTCGCCTTTCGTCAGCGACCAAGAGACCCAGTACTTC.

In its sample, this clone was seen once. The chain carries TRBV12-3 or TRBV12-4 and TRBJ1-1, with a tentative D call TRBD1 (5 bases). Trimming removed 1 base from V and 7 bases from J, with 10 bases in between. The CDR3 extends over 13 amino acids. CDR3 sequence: CASSLGPGLEAFF. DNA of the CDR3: TGTGCCAGCAGTTTAGGTCCAGGGCTTGAAGCTTTCTTT.

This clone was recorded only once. The CDR3 region has the DNA TGTGCCATCAGTGATCGGGCGGCGGGGGGCGCAGATACGCAGTATTTT. It translates to CAISDRAAGGADTQYF. The V call is TRBV10-3, the J call TRBJ2-3; TRBD2 aligns across 8 bases. Losses at the gene ends were 3 bases for V and 4 bases for J; bases not matched to a gene: 9. The CDR3 runs to 16 residues. Germline loops: CDR1 ENHRY, CDR2 SYGVKD.

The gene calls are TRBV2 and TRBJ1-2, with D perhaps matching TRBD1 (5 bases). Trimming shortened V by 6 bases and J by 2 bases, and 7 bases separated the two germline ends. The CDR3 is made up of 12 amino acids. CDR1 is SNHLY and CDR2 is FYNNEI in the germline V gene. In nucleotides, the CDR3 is TGTGCCAGCAGCAGACAGAACTATGGCTACACCTTC. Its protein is CASSRQNYGYTF. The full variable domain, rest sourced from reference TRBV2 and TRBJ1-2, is EPEVTQTPSHQVTQMGQEVILRCVPISNHLYFYWYRQILGQKVEFLVSFYNNEISEKSEIFDDQFSVERPDGSNFTLKIRSTKLEDSAMYFCASSRQNYGYTFGSGTRLTVV.